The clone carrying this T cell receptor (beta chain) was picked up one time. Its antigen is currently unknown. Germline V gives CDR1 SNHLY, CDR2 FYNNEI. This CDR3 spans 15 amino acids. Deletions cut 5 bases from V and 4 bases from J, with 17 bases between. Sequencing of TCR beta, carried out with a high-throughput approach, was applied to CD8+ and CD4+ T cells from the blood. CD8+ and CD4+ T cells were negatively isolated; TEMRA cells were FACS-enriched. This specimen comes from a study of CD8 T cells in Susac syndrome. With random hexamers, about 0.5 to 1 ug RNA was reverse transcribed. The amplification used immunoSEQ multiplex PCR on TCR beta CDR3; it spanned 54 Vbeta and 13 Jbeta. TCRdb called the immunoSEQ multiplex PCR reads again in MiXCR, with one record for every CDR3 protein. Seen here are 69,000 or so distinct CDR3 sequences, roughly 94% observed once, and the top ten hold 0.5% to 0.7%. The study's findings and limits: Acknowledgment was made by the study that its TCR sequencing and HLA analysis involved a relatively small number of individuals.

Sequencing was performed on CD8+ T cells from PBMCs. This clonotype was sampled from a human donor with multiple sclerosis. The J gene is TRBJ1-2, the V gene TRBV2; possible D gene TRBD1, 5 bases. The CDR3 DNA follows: TGTGCCAGCAGTCATAGGGACGATGGGGGCTATGGCTACACCTTC. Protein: CASSHRDDGGYGYTF.